Shown below are 14 T cell receptor beta chains from a single sample sequenced in a study of blood T cells in healthy people across ages. With a J-beta primer mix and a sample-barcoded 5' primer, a second PCR ran 7 to 11 cycles. Each CDR3 protein is one row after TCRdb ran MiXCR on the 5' RACE reads. The sample consists of 650,000 to 700,000 distinct CDR3 sequences, around 32% of them appearing once. The sequenced material came from blood. These receptors were obtained from a woman older than 75 in good health.

The chain combines TRBV5-1 with TRBJ2-1; 8 nucleotides agree with TRBD2. The CDR3 has 18 residues. The V gene end was trimmed by 2 bases and the J gene end by 1 base; junction bases not matched to a gene: 11. Germline V CDR1 and CDR2: SGHRS, YFSETQ. The CDR3 bases are TGCGCCAGCAGCTTCCCAAACAGCGGGAGTCTATCCTACAATGAGCAGTTCTTC. Encoded protein: CASSFPNSGSLSYNEQFF.

This clonotype was seen ten or more times. In DNA, the CDR3 is TGTGCCAGCAGCCGAGGACAGGACCCCAATCAGCCCCAGCATTTT. Its translation is CASSRGQDPNQPQHF. This chain uses TRBV7-9 with TRBJ1-5; 7 nucleotides line up with TRBD1. V was pared by 5 bases and J by 3 bases, with 7 bases of the junction left unmatched. The CDR3 totals 15 residues. Per germline, CDR1 SEHNR and CDR2 FQNEAQ (reference sequence).

This clonotype occurred many times. The chain employs TRBV9 and TRBJ2-1; TRBD1 is a possible D gene (5 bases). CDR1 is SGDLS and CDR2 is YYNGEE in the germline V gene. The CDR3 length is 15 residues. V lost 3 bases and J lost 2, with 12 bases in between. The CDR3 nucleotides are TGTGCCAGCAGCGCTAAGGGGTTACCCTACAATGAGCAGTTCTTC. It is translated as CASSAKGLPYNEQFF.

This clonotype came up many times. The chain has TRBV28 and TRBJ2-7; the D gene is possibly TRBD2 (7 bases). The CDR3 has 14 amino acids. Germline V CDR1 and CDR2: MDHEN, SYDVKM. V gave up 7 bases and J gave up 2 bases, with 15 bases separating them. The CDR3 sequence: CASKKGGGPYEQYF. CDR3 DNA: TGTGCCAGCAAAAAGGGGGGGGGCCCCTACGAGCAGTACTTC.

This clonotype was found once. This may come from a read error, since a much larger clone is one base off. This rearrangement joins TRBV5-1 to TRBJ2-1, with 10 nucleotides matching TRBD1. The CDR3 runs 15 residues. The germline CDR1 and CDR2 sequences are SGHRS and YFSETQ. V was pared by 4 bases and J by 6 bases, with 7 bases of the junction left unmatched. In DNA form, the CDR3 reads TGCGCCAGCAGCGCCGGGACAGGGGTTACCAATGAGCAGTTCTTC. The encoded protein is CASSAGTGVTNEQFF.

The chain uses TRBV10-3 and TRBJ1-2, with TRBD1 as a possible D gene (5 bases). CDR1 is ENHRY and CDR2 is SYGVKD in the germline V gene. The CDR3 contains 13 residues. V was shortened by 10 bases and J by 8 bases, with 20 bases between the two germline ends. The CDR3 region is CARTDSIFGGYTF. CDR3 coding DNA: TGTGCCAGGACCGACAGCATTTTTGGCGGCTACACCTTC.

Worth noting for this clonotype: Germline is not matched at one junction end, which may reflect a read error. V is TRBV12-3 or TRBV12-4 and J is TRBJ1-1, with TRBD1 identical over 7 bases. The CDR3 runs to 14 residues. In DNA form, the CDR3 reads TGTGCCAGCAGTCCGCCAGGGGGGGACACTAAAGCTTTCTTT. Its protein is CASSPPGGDTKAFF.

This clonotype showed up many times. The chain is built from TRBV30 and TRBJ2-1; TRBD2 matches at 12 bases. Unmatched junction bases numbered 6, after V lost 5 bases and J lost 10 bases. This CDR3 contains 13 residues. The germline V gene has CDR1 GTSNPN and CDR2 SVGIG (reference sequence). The CDR3 nucleotides read TGTGCCTGGCGGACTAGCGGGGACGGGGAGCAGTTCTTC. This codes for CAWRTSGDGEQFF.

This clonotype was seen ten or more times. The chain uses TRBV7-6 and TRBJ2-3; 11 bases are a match to TRBD2. The germline gives CDR1 SGHVS, CDR2 FNYEAQ. The CDR3 spans 16 residues. The V gene end was trimmed by 4 bases and the J gene end by 4 bases; junction bases not matched to a gene: 7. CDR3 region: CASSSQGLAESDTQYF. CDR3 nucleotides: TGTGCCAGCAGCTCGCAGGGACTAGCGGAGTCAGATACGCAGTATTTT.

This clonotype was detected many times. V usage is TRBV10-3 and J usage is TRBJ2-1; 11 nucleotides match TRBD2. Looked up from germline, CDR1 is ENHRY and CDR2 is SYGVKD. V dropped 11 bases and J dropped 12; count of bases not matched to a gene: 15. The CDR3 totals 14 residues. The CDR3 DNA follows: TGTGCCGCCCGCCCAGATAGCGGGGGGGGAGGGCAGTTCTTC. Translating it yields CAARPDSGGGGQFF.

On this clonotype: It may be a read error: a sequence one base away is much more abundant. V gene TRBV6-5 combines with J gene TRBJ2-7; TRBD2 agrees at 8 bases. This CDR3 spans 18 amino acids. Germline V gene lookup returns CDR1 MNHEY and CDR2 SVGAGI. CDR3 amino acids: CANSYSKSRDQRGYEQYF. CDR3 DNA: TGTGCCAACAGTTACTCGAAATCCCGAGATCAGCGGGGGTACGAGCAGTACTTC.

In DNA form, the CDR3 reads TGTGCCAGCAGCTTAAGGGACAGGGGGTCGAACACTGAAGCTTTCTTT. This translates into CASSLRDRGSNTEAFF. The V and J genes are TRBV7-8 and TRBJ1-1, with 11 nucleotides matching TRBD1. Trimming cost V 2 bases and J 1 base; bases outside gene matches: 3. Germline V lookup: CDR1 SGHVS, CDR2 FQNEAQ. CDR3 length: 16 amino acids.

In its sample, this clonotype was seen many times. The chain combines TRBV20-1 with TRBJ2-5, with a possible D match to TRBD2 (5 bases). Germline CDR1 DFQATT, CDR2 SNEGSKA (reference sequence). V dropped 6 bases and J dropped 5 bases, with 22 bases sitting between them. This CDR3 contains 15 residues. The CDR3 DNA follows: TGCAGTGCCCTAGATAGGCTAGCCCTCCGGGAGACCCAGTACTTC. The encoded protein is CSALDRLALRETQYF.

The chain has TRBV20-1 and TRBJ2-5; 16 bases agree with TRBD2. CDR1 and CDR2 (germline): DFQATT, SNEGSKA (reference sequence). With 8 bases clipped from V and 0 bases from J, the junction kept 12 bases outside the gene matches. This CDR3 is built from 18 residues. The CDR3 loop is CSTWTGTSGGGYQETQYF. For the CDR3, the DNA is TGCAGTACTTGGACCGGGACTAGCGGGGGGGGGTACCAAGAGACCCAGTACTTC.